Following are 27 T cell receptor beta chains from one sample sequenced in a study of shared clonotypes between healthy human individuals. Measured with immunoSEQ multiplex PCR; TCRdb has only the in-frame clones, and not every one. The sample contains over 2,000,000 clones, around 95% of which appear only once. Terminally differentiated effector memory CD45RA+ cells were excluded by CCR7 positive selection of CD45RO-negative cells. Material: naive CD8+ T cells from PBMCs. The receptors were sampled from a man aged 18 to 35 in good health. Some clones in this sample may be carry-over from other donors' samples.

V usage is TRBV13 and J usage is TRBJ2-3; D is perhaps TRBD1 (6 bases). V was shortened by 0 bases and J by 0 bases, with 10 bases between the two germline ends. The CDR3 contains 16 residues. In germline, CDR1 is PRHDT, CDR2 FYEKMQ (reference sequence). CDR3 in amino acids: CASSLGVTGSTDTQYF. The CDR3 region has the DNA TGTGCCAGCAGCTTAGGGGTGACAGGTAGCACAGATACGCAGTATTTT.

The V call is TRBV14, the J call TRBJ2-1; D might be TRBD1 or TRBD2, each matching 6 bases. Germline V gene lookup returns CDR1 SGHDN and CDR2 FVKESK. CDR3 length: 12 amino acids. V lost 4 bases to trimming and J lost 12 bases, with 13 bases between them. The CDR3 region has the DNA TGTGCCAGCAGCCCTACCCCGGGGGCGCAGTTCTTC. It is translated as CASSPTPGAQFF.

The J gene is TRBJ1-2, the V gene TRBV15; a weak D match, TRBD1 (5 bases). Deletions cut 0 bases from V and 4 bases from J, with 15 bases between. The germline gives CDR1 LNHNV, CDR2 YYDKDF (reference sequence). The CDR3 contains 16 residues. CDR3 amino acids: CATSRDRGGLVYGYTF. The DNA of the CDR3 is TGTGCCACCAGCAGAGATAGGGGAGGTCTTGTCTATGGCTACACCTTC.

Comment on this clone: At one boundary the junction diverges from the germline segment, which might be a read error. V gene TRBV19 combines with J gene TRBJ1-1; TRBD1 matches at 7 bases. Per the germline V gene, CDR1 is LNHDA and CDR2 is SQIVND (reference sequence). The CDR3 length is 14 residues. CDR3 amino acids: CAGRAGGVNTEAFF. The CDR3 nucleotides are TGTGCCGGTAGGGCAGGGGGAGTCAACACTGAAGCTTTCTTT.

The chain has TRBV11-1 and TRBJ2-1, with TRBD2 matching 9 bases. Germline CDR1 reads SGHAT; CDR2 reads FQDESV (reference sequence). The CDR3 runs to 15 residues. V trimming: 0 bases; J trimming: 6 bases; junction bases outside the gene matches: 3. CDR3: CASSLAAGGPNEQFF. The CDR3 nucleotides are TGTGCCAGCAGCTTAGCTGCGGGAGGGCCCAATGAGCAGTTCTTC.

V is TRBV10-1 and J is TRBJ1-2; D unclear. Germline V gene lookup returns CDR1 WNHNN and CDR2 SYGVQD (reference sequence). The CDR3 spans 12 residues. V was cut by 7 bases and J by 0 bases, with 6 bases left in between. The CDR3 loop reads CASKKANYGYTF. As DNA, the CDR3 is TGCGCCAGCAAAAAAGCTAACTATGGCTACACCTTC.

The chain recombines TRBV7-9 with TRBJ2-6; D gene unclear. The V end lost 0 bases, the J end lost 0 bases, and 15 bases lay between the germline ends. In germline, CDR1 is SEHNR, CDR2 FQNEAQ (reference sequence). The CDR3 length is 19 residues. Here the CDR3 reads CASSLAGPTLYSGANVLTF. CDR3 bases: TGTGCCAGCAGCTTAGCGGGCCCTACCCTCTACTCTGGGGCCAACGTCCTGACTTTC. Full variable domain (rest looked up from reference TRBV7-9 and TRBJ2-6): DTGVSQNPRHKITKRGQNVTFRCDPISEHNRLYWYRQTLGQGPEFLTYFQNEAQLEKSRLLSDRFSAERPKGSFSTLEIQRTEQGDSAMYLCASSLAGPTLYSGANVLTFGAGSRLTVL.

The V gene is TRBV5-1, the J gene TRBJ1-2; D unclear. CDR1 is SGHRS, CDR2 YFSETQ, per germline. The CDR3 totals 15 residues. Between the trimmed V and J ends, which lost 0 bases and 7 bases, there was a span of 16 bases. The DNA of the CDR3 is TGCGCCAGCAGCTTGGACCTTAATCCGAGGTCTGGCTACACCTTC. Translating gives CASSLDLNPRSGYTF.

The chain carries TRBV6-1 and TRBJ2-2; D uncertain. Germline V CDR1 and CDR2: MNHNS, SASEGT. The CDR3 has 13 amino acids. With 6 bases removed from V and 4 bases from J, the gap between germline ends came to 9 bases. This CDR3 is CASRLGRTGELFF. The CDR3 coding sequence is TGTGCCAGCAGGTTAGGACGCACCGGGGAGCTGTTTTTT.

This clone was counted a few times. This chain connects TRBV19 to TRBJ1-1, with D tentatively TRBD1 (6 bases). The CDR3 extends over 14 amino acids. V lost 7 bases, J lost 3 bases, and 15 bases lay in between. CDR1 is LNHDA, CDR2 SQIVND, per germline (reference sequence). The CDR3 spells CASTMRRGHTEAFF. As DNA, the CDR3 is TGTGCCAGTACCATGCGTCGGGGGCACACTGAAGCTTTCTTT.

This chain links TRBV4-2 with TRBJ1-1; 7 bases fit TRBD1. The V gene end was trimmed by 2 bases and the J gene end by 6 bases; junction bases not matched to a gene: 18. This CDR3 is 18 amino acids long. Germline loops: CDR1 LGHNA, CDR2 YNFKEQ. Here the CDR3 reads CASSQSRDSNFYRAEAFF. For the CDR3, the DNA is TGTGCCAGCAGCCAATCGCGGGACAGCAATTTCTATAGGGCTGAAGCTTTCTTT.

The chain joins TRBV19 to TRBJ1-2, with TRBD1 matching over 8 bases. CDR3 length: 15 residues. Germline CDR1 and CDR2: LNHDA and SQIVND (reference sequence). J was trimmed by 2 bases and V by 4 bases; bases with no gene match: 6. CDR3 coding DNA: TGTGCCAGTAGTACCTTGGACAGGGCGAACTATGGCTACACCTTC. Encoded protein: CASSTLDRANYGYTF.

The chain carries TRBV4-1 and TRBJ1-1; the match to TRBD1 covers 10 bases. The CDR3 extends over 19 amino acids. V lost 1 base to trimming and J lost 1 base; unmatched junction nucleotides: 12. From germline, CDR1 is MGHRA and CDR2 YSYEKL. The CDR3 bases are TGCGCCAGCAGCCAAGTGCGGACAGGGGGACTCCCTGCGAACACTGAAGCTTTCTTT. This translates into CASSQVRTGGLPANTEAFF.

This sequence joins TRBV27 and TRBJ2-7; a possible D gene is TRBD1 (5 bases). Germline V CDR1 and CDR2: MNHEY, SMNVEV (reference sequence). V was pared by 2 bases and J by 12 bases, with 17 bases between. The CDR3 has 13 residues. DNA for the CDR3: TGTGCCAGCAGTTTACGGCAGGGTGGGTTTAGGTACTTC. It yields the protein CASSLRQGGFRYF.

This clone was observed a single time. J is TRBJ2-7 and V is TRBV7-9; no firm D call. Germline loops: CDR1 SEHNR, CDR2 FQNEAQ (reference sequence). V was clipped by 6 bases and J by 0 bases, with 15 bases between them. CDR3 size: 15 residues. In nucleotides, the CDR3 is TGTGCCAGCAGTCCCCCCCCGCAAAGCTCCTACGAGCAGTACTTC. It codes for CASSPPPQSSYEQYF.

This chain connects TRBV28 to TRBJ2-7; TRBD1 aligns across 8 bases. CDR3 length equals 14 residues. CDR1 and CDR2 (germline): MDHEN, SYDVKM. With V trimmed by 5 bases and J by 6 bases, 9 bases remained unmatched. The CDR3 spells CASSRTGSTTEQYF. The CDR3 DNA sequence: TGTGCCAGCAGTCGGACAGGGTCAACCACCGAGCAGTACTTC. The full variable domain, its missing parts supplied by reference TRBV28 and TRBJ2-7, is DVKVTQSSRYLVKRTGEKVFLECVQDMDHENMFWYRQDPGLGLRLIYFSYDVKMKEKGDIPEGYSVSREKKERFSLILESASTNQTSMYLCASSRTGSTTEQYFGPGTRLTVT.

V is TRBV6-5 and J is TRBJ2-2, with a possible D match to TRBD1 (6 bases). The CDR3 runs to 15 residues. CDR1 is MNHEY and CDR2 is SVGAGI in the germline V gene. Deletions cut 6 bases from V and 1 base from J, with 12 bases between. The CDR3 reads CASSPSTGNTGELFF. DNA of the CDR3: TGTGCCAGCAGCCCCTCGACAGGGAACACCGGGGAGCTGTTTTTT.

This rearrangement joins TRBV7-9 to TRBJ2-7, with D possibly TRBD1 on 6 matching bases. There are 15 residues in the CDR3. Trimming shortened V by 4 bases and J by 0 bases, and 13 bases separated the two germline ends. CDR1 is SEHNR, CDR2 FQNEAQ, per germline (reference sequence). CDR3 in DNA: TGTGCCAGCAGCTCATGGACAGAGAGCTCCTACGAGCAGTACTTC. Residues: CASSSWTESSYEQYF.

The genes are TRBV15 and TRBJ2-7; maybe TRBD2 (7 bases). Trimming took 1 base from V and 3 from J, leaving 10 bases between them. The CDR3 is 14 residues long. Germline values: CDR1 LNHNV, CDR2 YYDKDF (reference sequence). The CDR3 coding sequence is TGTGCCACCAGCAGAGGGGAGGGGGGCTACGAGCAGTACTTC. Encoded protein: CATSRGEGGYEQYF. Using reference TRBV15 and TRBJ2-7 for the parts outside the CDR3, the full variable domain is DAMVIQNPRYQVTQFGKPVTLSCSQTLNHNVMYWYQQKSSQAPKLLFHYYDKDFNNEADTPDNFQSRRPNTSFCFLDIRSPGLGDTAMYLCATSRGEGGYEQYFGPGTRLTVT.

The genes are TRBV11-2 and TRBJ2-5; either TRBD1 or TRBD2 may fit D (5 bases each). V was trimmed by 5 bases and J by 1 base, leaving 17 bases between them. CDR1 is SGHAT and CDR2 is FQNNGV in the germline V gene. The CDR3 runs to 16 residues. The chain's CDR3 is CASSPRGAAIQETQYF. The CDR3 coding sequence is TGTGCCAGCAGCCCCCGGGGCGCTGCGATCCAAGAGACCCAGTACTTC.

This chain connects TRBV19 to TRBJ1-1; D is unresolved. The V gene's germline CDR1 is LNHDA and CDR2 SQIVND (reference sequence). The CDR3 is 12 amino acids. Trimming removed 5 bases at V and 6 bases at J, with 10 bases between. The CDR3 DNA sequence: TGTGCCAGTAGTCGGCCCCAGGCTGAAGCTTTCTTT. This gives the protein CASSRPQAEAFF.

The rearrangement joins TRBV18 to TRBJ2-5; a weak D match, TRBD1 (6 bases). Near its end, the DNA agrees better with TRBJ2-7, so the J call may be wrong. The CDR3 is 14 amino acids. The germline V gene encodes CDR1 KGHSH and CDR2 LQKENI. The CDR3 DNA follows: TGTGCCAGCTCACCCCCTCCAGGGGCCTACGAGCAGTACTTC. Protein: CASSPPPGAYEQYF.

The J gene is TRBJ2-4, the V gene TRBV4-1; tentatively, D is TRBD1 (6 bases). The CDR3 spans 17 residues. V gave up 0 bases and J gave up 5 bases, with 17 bases separating them. CDR1 MGHRA and CDR2 YSYEKL come from the germline V gene. The CDR3 here is CASSQDSRQVYQNIQYF. The CDR3 nucleotides read TGCGCCAGCAGCCAAGATTCGAGACAGGTGTACCAAAACATTCAGTACTTC.

Note on this clone: The sample carries other DNA sequences with the same CDR3. In nucleotides, the CDR3 is TGTGCCAGCAGCGTAGGTGGGTCCTACTACGAGCAGTACTTC. Encoded protein: CASSVGGSYYEQYF. The V gene is TRBV9, the J gene TRBJ2-7; D call uncertain. The CDR3 has 14 residues. Looked up from germline, CDR1 is SGDLS and CDR2 is YYNGEE. V was cut by 0 bases and J by 3 bases, with 10 bases left in between.

This sequence joins TRBV7-9 and TRBJ2-3, with D perhaps TRBD1 or TRBD2 (5 bases each). Germline-derived CDR1 and CDR2 are SEHNR and FQNEAQ (reference sequence). V was clipped by 4 bases and J by 7 bases, with 18 bases between them. This CDR3 comprises 15 residues. The CDR3 DNA sequence: TGTGCCAGCAGCTCACCGGGGCCCAGTCGCCATACGCAGTATTTT. This gives the protein CASSSPGPSRHTQYF.

V is TRBV11-2 and J is TRBJ2-7; the D is unclear. From germline, CDR1 is SGHAT and CDR2 FQNNGV. CDR3 length equals 13 residues. The V gene lost 5 bases and the J gene lost 5 bases, with 13 bases spanning the gap. The CDR3 nucleotides read TGTGCCAGCAGCCCCGGACCCCCAAACGAGCAGTACTTC. Residues: CASSPGPPNEQYF.

The chain joins TRBV9 to TRBJ2-6; TRBD2 matches at 13 bases. V dropped 3 bases and J dropped 1; count of bases not matched to a gene: 4. Per the germline V gene, CDR1 is SGDLS and CDR2 is YYNGEE. The CDR3 loop spans 18 amino acids. CDR3 in amino acids: CASSERLAGGSGANVLTF. Here the CDR3 DNA reads TGTGCCAGCAGCGAGCGACTAGCGGGAGGATCTGGGGCCAACGTCCTGACTTTC.